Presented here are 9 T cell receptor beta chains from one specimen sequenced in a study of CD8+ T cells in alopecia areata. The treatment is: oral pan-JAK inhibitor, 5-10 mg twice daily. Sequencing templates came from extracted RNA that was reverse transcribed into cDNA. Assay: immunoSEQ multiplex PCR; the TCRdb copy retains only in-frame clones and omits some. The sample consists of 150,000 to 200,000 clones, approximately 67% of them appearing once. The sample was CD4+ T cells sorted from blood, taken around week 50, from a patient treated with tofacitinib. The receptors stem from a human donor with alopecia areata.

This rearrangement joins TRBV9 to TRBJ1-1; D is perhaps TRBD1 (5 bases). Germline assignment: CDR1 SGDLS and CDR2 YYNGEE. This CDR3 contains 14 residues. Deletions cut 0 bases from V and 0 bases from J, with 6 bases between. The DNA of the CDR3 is TGTGCCAGCAGCGTAGGGACACTGAACACTGAAGCTTTCTTT. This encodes CASSVGTLNTEAFF.

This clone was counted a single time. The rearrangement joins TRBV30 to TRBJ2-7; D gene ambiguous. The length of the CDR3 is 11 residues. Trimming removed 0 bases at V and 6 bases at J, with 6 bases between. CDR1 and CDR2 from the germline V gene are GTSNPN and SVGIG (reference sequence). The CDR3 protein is CAWSVRSEQYF. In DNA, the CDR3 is TGTGCCTGGAGTGTCCGGTCCGAGCAGTACTTC.

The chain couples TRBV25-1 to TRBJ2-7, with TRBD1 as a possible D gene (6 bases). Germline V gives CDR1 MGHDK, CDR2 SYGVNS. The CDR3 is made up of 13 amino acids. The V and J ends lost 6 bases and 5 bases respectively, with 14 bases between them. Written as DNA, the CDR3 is TGTGCCAGCAGGGGACAAGGTGGGAACGAGCAGTACTTC. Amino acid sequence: CASRGQGGNEQYF.

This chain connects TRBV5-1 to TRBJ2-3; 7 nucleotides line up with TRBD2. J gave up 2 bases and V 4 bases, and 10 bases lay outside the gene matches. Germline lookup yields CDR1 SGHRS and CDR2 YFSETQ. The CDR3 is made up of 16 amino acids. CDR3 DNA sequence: TGCGCCAGCAGCCCCAAGCGGGGAAAGCCCACAGATACGCAGTATTTT. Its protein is CASSPKRGKPTDTQYF. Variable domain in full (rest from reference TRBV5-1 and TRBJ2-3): KAGVTQTPRYLIKTRGQQVTLSCSPISGHRSVSWYQQTPGQGLQFLFEYFSETQRNKGNFPGRFSGRQFSNSRSEMNVSTLELGDSALYLCASSPKRGKPTDTQYFGPGTRLTVL.

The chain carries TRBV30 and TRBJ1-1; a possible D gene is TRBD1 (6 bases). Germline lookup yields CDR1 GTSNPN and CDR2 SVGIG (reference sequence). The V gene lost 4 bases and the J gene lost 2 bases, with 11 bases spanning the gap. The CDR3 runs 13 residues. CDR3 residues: CAWNREINTEAFF. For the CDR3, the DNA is TGTGCCTGGAACAGGGAAATAAACACTGAAGCTTTCTTT.

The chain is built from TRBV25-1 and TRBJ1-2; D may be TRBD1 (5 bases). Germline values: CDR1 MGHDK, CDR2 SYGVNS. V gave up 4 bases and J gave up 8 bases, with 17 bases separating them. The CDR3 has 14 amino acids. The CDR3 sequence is CASSVMGGRGGYTF. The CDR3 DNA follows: TGTGCCAGCAGTGTGATGGGGGGTCGCGGCGGCTACACCTTC.

Here the CDR3 DNA reads TGCGCCAGCAGCCTCGGGACAACCCAAGAGACCCAGTACTTC. It is translated as CASSLGTTQETQYF. The chain joins TRBV5-1 to TRBJ2-5; D might be TRBD1 (6 bases). Germline V gene data show CDR1 as SGHRS and CDR2 as YFSETQ. The CDR3 covers 14 residues. V gave up 4 bases and J gave up 1 base, with 11 bases separating them.

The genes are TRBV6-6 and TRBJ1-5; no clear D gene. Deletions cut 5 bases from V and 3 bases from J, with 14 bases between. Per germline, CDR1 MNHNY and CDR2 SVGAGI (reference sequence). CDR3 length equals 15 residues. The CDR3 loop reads CASSDLQRNNQPQHF. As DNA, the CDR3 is TGTGCCAGCAGTGATTTACAGCGAAACAATCAGCCCCAGCATTTT.

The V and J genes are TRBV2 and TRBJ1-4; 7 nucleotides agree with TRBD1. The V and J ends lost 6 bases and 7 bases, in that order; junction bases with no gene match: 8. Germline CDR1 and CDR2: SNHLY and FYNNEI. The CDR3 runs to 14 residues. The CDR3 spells CASSEGAPGEKLFF. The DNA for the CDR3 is TGTGCCAGCAGCGAGGGGGCGCCGGGTGAAAAACTGTTTTTT.